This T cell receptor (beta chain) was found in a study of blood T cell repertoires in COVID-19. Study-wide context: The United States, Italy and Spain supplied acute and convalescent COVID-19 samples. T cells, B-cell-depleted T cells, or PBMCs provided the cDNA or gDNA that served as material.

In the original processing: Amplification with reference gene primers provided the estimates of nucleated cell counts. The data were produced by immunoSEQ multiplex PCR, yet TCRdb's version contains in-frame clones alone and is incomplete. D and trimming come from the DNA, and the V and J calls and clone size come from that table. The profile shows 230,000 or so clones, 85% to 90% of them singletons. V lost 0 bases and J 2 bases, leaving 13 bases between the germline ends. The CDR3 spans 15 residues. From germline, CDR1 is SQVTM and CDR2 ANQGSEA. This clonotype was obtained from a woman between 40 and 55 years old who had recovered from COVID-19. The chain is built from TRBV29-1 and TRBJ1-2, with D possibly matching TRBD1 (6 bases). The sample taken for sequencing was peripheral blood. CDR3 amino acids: CSVEEFRGSNYGYTF. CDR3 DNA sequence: TGCAGCGTTGAAGAATTCAGGGGTAGCAACTATGGCTACACCTTC.